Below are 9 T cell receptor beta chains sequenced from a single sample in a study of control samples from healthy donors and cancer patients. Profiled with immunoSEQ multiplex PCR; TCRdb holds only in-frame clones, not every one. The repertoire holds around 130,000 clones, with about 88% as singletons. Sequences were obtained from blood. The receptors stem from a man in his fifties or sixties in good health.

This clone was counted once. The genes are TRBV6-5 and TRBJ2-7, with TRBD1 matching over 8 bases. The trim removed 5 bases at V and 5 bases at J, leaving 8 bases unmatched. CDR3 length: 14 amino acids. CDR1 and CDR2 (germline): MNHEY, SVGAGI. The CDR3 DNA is TGTGCCAGCAGTCTCACCGGGACAGGCGACGAGCAGTACTTC. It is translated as CASSLTGTGDEQYF.

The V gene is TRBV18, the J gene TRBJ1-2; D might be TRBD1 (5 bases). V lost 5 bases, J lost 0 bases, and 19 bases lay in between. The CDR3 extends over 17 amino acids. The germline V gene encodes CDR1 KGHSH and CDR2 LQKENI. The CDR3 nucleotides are TGTGCCAGCTCAGAGTTTACCGAGACAGCCGCTAACTATGGCTACACCTTC. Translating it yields CASSEFTETAANYGYTF.

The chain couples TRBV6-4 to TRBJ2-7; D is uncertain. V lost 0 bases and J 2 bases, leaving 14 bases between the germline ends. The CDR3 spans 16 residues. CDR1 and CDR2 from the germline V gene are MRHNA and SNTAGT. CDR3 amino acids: CASSDSLRLGPYEQYF. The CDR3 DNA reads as TGTGCCAGCAGTGACTCGTTACGGCTGGGTCCCTACGAGCAGTACTTC.

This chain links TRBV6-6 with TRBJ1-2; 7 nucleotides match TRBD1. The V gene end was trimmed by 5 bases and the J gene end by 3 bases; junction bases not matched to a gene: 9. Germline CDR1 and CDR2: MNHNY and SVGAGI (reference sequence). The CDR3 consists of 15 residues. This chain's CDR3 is CASSRDRLSDYGYTF. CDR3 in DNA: TGTGCCAGCAGTAGGGACAGACTGTCTGACTATGGCTACACCTTC.

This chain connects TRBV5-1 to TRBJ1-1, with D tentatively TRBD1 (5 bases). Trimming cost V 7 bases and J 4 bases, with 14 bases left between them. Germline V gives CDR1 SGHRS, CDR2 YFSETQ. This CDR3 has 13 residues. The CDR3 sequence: CASLAWGGTEAFF. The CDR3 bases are TGCGCCAGCCTAGCTTGGGGGGGCACTGAAGCTTTCTTT.

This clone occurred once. CDR3 amino acids: CASSLTPGQGVHEQYF. For the CDR3, the DNA is TGTGCCAGCAGTCTTACTCCGGGACAGGGTGTCCACGAGCAGTACTTC. The V gene is TRBV11-2, the J gene TRBJ2-7, with TRBD1 matching over 9 bases. CDR1 is SGHAT, CDR2 FQNNGV, per germline. V shed 6 bases and J 5 bases; nucleotides not matched to a gene: 14. This CDR3 contains 16 residues.

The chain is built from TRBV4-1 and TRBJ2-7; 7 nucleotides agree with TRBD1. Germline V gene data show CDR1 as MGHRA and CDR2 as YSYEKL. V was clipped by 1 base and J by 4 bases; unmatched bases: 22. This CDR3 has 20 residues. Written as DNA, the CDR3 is TGCGCCAGCAGCCAAGCCGATCCGGGACAGCCTCACTATCTGGGGTACGAGCAGTACTTC. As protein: CASSQADPGQPHYLGYEQYF.

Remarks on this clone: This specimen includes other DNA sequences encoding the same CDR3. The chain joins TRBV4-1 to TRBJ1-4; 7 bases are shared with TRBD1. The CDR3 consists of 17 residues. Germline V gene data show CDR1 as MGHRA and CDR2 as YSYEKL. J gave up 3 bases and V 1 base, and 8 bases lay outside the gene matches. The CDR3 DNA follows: TGCGCCAGCAGCCAAGGACAGGGAGGGGGAGCTAATGAAAAACTGTTTTTT. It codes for CASSQGQGGGANEKLFF.

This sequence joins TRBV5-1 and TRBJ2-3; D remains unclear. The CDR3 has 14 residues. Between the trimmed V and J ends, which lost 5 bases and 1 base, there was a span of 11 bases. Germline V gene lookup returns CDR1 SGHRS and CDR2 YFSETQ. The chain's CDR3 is CASRDLTGTDTQYF. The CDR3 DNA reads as TGCGCCAGCAGGGATCTGACGGGCACAGATACGCAGTATTTT.